This T cell receptor beta chain was obtained from a study of OX40 agonist ivuxolimab in advanced cancers. Notes on the study in general: Among some nonresponders, normalized T-cell clonal expansion was also low.

TCRdb keeps only in-frame clones here, not all; method: immunoSEQ multiplex PCR. The sample records about 6,700 clones, about 95% being singletons. As regards this clone: The antigen remains unidentified.

This TCR was sampled from an adult with an advanced solid tumor such as melanoma, head and neck, liver or kidney cancer. The sequencing here drew on CD4+ or CD8+ T cells sorted from blood, taken in a trial of the OX40 agonist ivuxolimab.

The CDR3 region has the DNA TGTGCCAGCAGCTTATTAGGGCCTGGGGAGACCCAGTACTTC. It translates to CASSLLGPGETQYF. This chain connects TRBV7-3 to TRBJ2-5; the D is unclear. Germline V gene lookup returns CDR1 SGHTA and CDR2 FQGTGA. This CDR3 spans 14 amino acids. V dropped 2 bases and J dropped 5 bases, with 12 bases sitting between them.